This entry lists 30 T cell receptor beta chains sequenced from one sample in a study of beta chain features in type 1 diabetes. Expressed TCRB transcripts were sequenced, since all the RNA that had been isolated was reverse transcribed. Profiled with immunoSEQ multiplex PCR; TCRdb holds only in-frame clones, not every one. Here the sample spans some 270,000 clones, about 14% being singletons. The sequenced sample was naive CD4+ T cells from blood. The receptors derive from a woman aged 40 to 55 in good health.

This clone was picked up a small number of times. The chain employs TRBV10-3 and TRBJ1-5; TRBD1 agrees at 7 bases. Trimming removed 10 bases from V and 4 bases from J; junction bases left unmatched: 7. Germline V gives CDR1 ENHRY, CDR2 SYGVKD. This CDR3 has 13 amino acids. The CDR3 sequence: CATRDRDNQPQHF. In DNA form, the CDR3 reads TGTGCCACCCGGGACAGAGATAATCAGCCCCAGCATTTT.

The sample holds a few counts of this clone. The same CDR3 also results from other DNA sequences found in this sample. The rearrangement joins TRBV5-1 to TRBJ2-5; D call uncertain. Germline CDR1 and CDR2: SGHRS and YFSETQ. V gave up 0 bases and J gave up 2 bases, with 5 bases separating them. The CDR3 contains 13 residues. The CDR3 sequence: CASSLASQETQYF. In DNA, the CDR3 is TGCGCCAGCAGCTTGGCGTCGCAAGAGACCCAGTACTTC.

V and J are TRBV25-1 and TRBJ2-3, with a weak D call TRBD1 (6 bases). Germline CDR1 MGHDK, CDR2 SYGVNS. V lost 8 bases and J 2 bases, leaving 14 bases between the germline ends. The CDR3 runs 14 residues. CDR3 nucleotide sequence: TGTGCCAGCTCTCATTGGGACACCACAGATACGCAGTATTTT. Protein: CASSHWDTTDTQYF.

This clone showed up just a few times. V is TRBV18 and J is TRBJ2-1, with TRBD1 matching over 7 bases. Germline V gene data show CDR1 as KGHSH and CDR2 as LQKENI. The J segment lost 0 bases and the V segment lost 3 bases, leaving 2 bases of the junction unmatched. This CDR3 comprises 15 residues. As DNA, the CDR3 is TGTGCCAGCTCACCGGGGGACAGCTCCTACAATGAGCAGTTCTTC. Amino acid sequence: CASSPGDSSYNEQFF.

This clone was seen a handful of times. The rearrangement links TRBV9 to TRBJ1-2; perhaps TRBD1 as D (5 bases). Trimming stripped 0 bases from V and 4 bases from J, with 10 bases between. Germline V gives CDR1 SGDLS, CDR2 YYNGEE. The CDR3 loop spans 14 amino acids. The CDR3 is CASSVERQPYGYTF. The CDR3 DNA reads as TGTGCCAGCAGCGTAGAAAGACAGCCCTATGGCTACACCTTC.

There are a few counts of this clone. The gene calls are TRBV7-9 and TRBJ2-6, with D perhaps matching TRBD2 (6 bases). Germline assignment: CDR1 SEHNR and CDR2 FQNEAQ (reference sequence). Trimming removed 4 bases from V and 0 bases from J, with 19 bases in between. The length of the CDR3 is 19 residues. The CDR3 protein is CASSSAGMWVSSGANVLTF. DNA of the CDR3: TGTGCCAGCAGCTCCGCGGGAATGTGGGTGAGCTCTGGGGCCAACGTCCTGACTTTC.

V and J are TRBV18 and TRBJ2-5, with TRBD2 matching over 9 bases. Germline V gene lookup returns CDR1 KGHSH and CDR2 LQKENI. The CDR3 covers 14 residues. The junction had 3 bases not matched to a gene; V was cut back by 2 bases and J by 5 bases. This CDR3 is CASSPASGDETQYF. For the CDR3, the DNA is TGTGCCAGCTCACCAGCTAGCGGGGATGAGACCCAGTACTTC.

V and J are TRBV7-8 and TRBJ2-4; a possible D gene is TRBD1 (5 bases). CDR3 size: 13 residues. V gave up 3 bases and J gave up 4 bases, with 7 bases separating them. CDR1 is SGHVS and CDR2 is FQNEAQ in the germline V gene. The CDR3 bases are TGTGCCAGCAGCTTCAACAGGAAAAACATTCAGTACTTC. Translating it yields CASSFNRKNIQYF. Full variable domain (rest looked up from reference TRBV7-8 and TRBJ2-4): GAGVSQSPRYKVAKRGQDVALRCDPISGHVSLFWYQQALGQGPEFLTYFQNEAQLDKSGLPSDRFFAERPEGSVSTLKIQRTQQEDSAVYLCASSFNRKNIQYFGAGTRLSVL.

This clone was seen a few times. The sample carries other DNA sequences with the same CDR3. The chain joins TRBV29-1 to TRBJ2-3, with a possible D match to TRBD2 (5 bases). The CDR3 extends over 13 amino acids. CDR1 SQVTM and CDR2 ANQGSEA come from the germline V gene. The V gene lost 5 bases and the J gene lost 2 bases, with 11 bases spanning the gap. The CDR3 DNA sequence: TGCAGCGTTCGGGGTCAAAACACAGATACGCAGTATTTT. Residues: CSVRGQNTDTQYF.

This clone has only a few counts. This rearrangement joins TRBV6-5 to TRBJ2-7; 9 positions agree with TRBD2. CDR3 length: 15 amino acids. With V trimmed by 3 bases and J by 4 bases, 7 bases remained unmatched. Germline values: CDR1 MNHEY, CDR2 SVGAGI. The CDR3 sequence: CASSYSAGGLYEQYF. CDR3 in DNA: TGTGCCAGCAGTTATTCTGCGGGGGGGCTGTACGAGCAGTACTTC.

With regard to this clone: Other nucleotide sequences from this sample produce the same CDR3. The chain carries TRBV18 and TRBJ2-3, with D uncertain. Looked up from germline, CDR1 is KGHSH and CDR2 is LQKENI. Between the trimmed V and J ends, which lost 0 bases and 6 bases, there was a span of 10 bases. The CDR3 totals 14 residues. CDR3 DNA: TGTGCCAGCTCACCACCAAACGAAGAGGATACGCAGTATTTT. Translation gives CASSPPNEEDTQYF.

This chain links TRBV2 with TRBJ2-7; 13 nucleotides match TRBD2. The CDR3 has 15 residues. Germline assignment: CDR1 SNHLY and CDR2 FYNNEI. V lost 6 bases, J lost 5 bases, and 7 bases stayed unmatched. The DNA for the CDR3 is TGTGCCAGCAGGGAACTAGCGGGGGGGCCCCACGAGCAGTACTTC. This translates into CASRELAGGPHEQYF.

The chain is built from TRBV7-2 and TRBJ2-7, with 11 bases matching TRBD2. The V gene's germline CDR1 is SGHTA and CDR2 FQGNSA. V shed 1 base, J shed 6 bases, and the junction held 2 bases outside the gene matches. The CDR3 contains 14 residues. This CDR3 reads CASSLVAGGPEQYF. As DNA, the CDR3 is TGTGCCAGCAGCTTAGTAGCGGGGGGGCCCGAGCAGTACTTC.

The chain uses TRBV5-1 and TRBJ1-2; 8 nucleotides match TRBD1. Germline V gives CDR1 SGHRS, CDR2 YFSETQ. V lost 1 base, J lost 8 bases, and 4 bases stayed unmatched. This CDR3 is built from 13 residues. This CDR3 is CASSLQGASGYTF. CDR3 in DNA: TGCGCCAGCAGCTTGCAGGGGGCGAGCGGCTACACCTTC.

This clone was detected ten times or more. CDR3 coding DNA: TGTGCCAGCAGCTTACTCGGGACCGGGGAGCTGTTTTTT. This encodes CASSLLGTGELFF. V is TRBV7-9 and J is TRBJ2-2; no definite D call. The CDR3 has 13 amino acids. V was pared by 2 bases and J by 5 bases, with 6 bases between. Germline assignment: CDR1 SEHNR and CDR2 FQNEAQ (reference sequence).

The chain links TRBV11-2 to TRBJ2-5; TRBD1 matches 7 bases. Germline-derived CDR1 and CDR2 are SGHAT and FQNNGV. J lost 6 bases, V lost 0 bases, and 4 bases had no gene match. CDR3 length: 14 amino acids. CDR3 protein: CASSLEGGQKTQYF. CDR3 DNA: TGTGCCAGCAGCTTAGAAGGGGGCCAGAAGACCCAGTACTTC.

The chain recombines TRBV2 with TRBJ2-7, with 12 bases fitting TRBD1. Germline V gives CDR1 SNHLY, CDR2 FYNNEI. The trim removed 5 bases at V and 0 bases at J, leaving 5 bases unmatched. The CDR3 extends over 16 amino acids. CDR3 sequence: CASSIPGQGASYEQYF. The CDR3 region has the DNA TGTGCCAGCAGTATCCCGGGACAGGGGGCCTCCTACGAGCAGTACTTC.

This clone has a handful of counts. The rearrangement uses TRBV9 and TRBJ1-2; 7 bases agree with TRBD1. The CDR3 consists of 16 residues. After removal of 4 bases from V and 3 bases from J, the junction contained 12 bases not matched to a gene. The germline gives CDR1 SGDLS, CDR2 YYNGEE. This chain's CDR3 is CASSPGRQGQHYGYTF. CDR3 in DNA: TGTGCCAGCAGCCCAGGGCGACAGGGCCAGCACTATGGCTACACCTTC.

This chain connects TRBV27 to TRBJ2-7; 9 positions match TRBD1. The CDR3 runs 15 residues. Germline values: CDR1 MNHEY, CDR2 SMNVEV (reference sequence). Trimming took 4 bases from V and 8 from J; bases not matched to a gene: 12. The CDR3 loop reads CASSSRDRVITQQYF. CDR3 DNA: TGTGCCAGCAGTTCCCGGGACAGGGTTATTACACAGCAGTACTTC.

This clone was found a few times. The chain couples TRBV12-5 to TRBJ2-7; D possibly corresponds to TRBD2 (6 bases). The CDR3 has 12 amino acids. Germline-derived CDR1 and CDR2 are LGHNT and FRNRAP. The V end lost 8 bases, the J end lost 6 bases, and 14 bases lay between the germline ends. The CDR3 nucleotides read TGTGCTAGTCTATATGGGGGGTTCGAGCAGTACTTC. Protein: CASLYGGFEQYF.

This clone was observed a handful of times. J is TRBJ1-6 and V is TRBV9, with TRBD1 identical over 8 bases. The CDR3 runs to 14 residues. Germline CDR1 and CDR2: SGDLS and YYNGEE. Losses at the gene ends were 3 bases for V and 7 bases for J; bases not matched to a gene: 3. CDR3 loop: CASSERQGNSPLHF. DNA of the CDR3: TGTGCCAGCAGCGAGCGACAGGGGAATTCACCCCTCCACTTT. The complete variable domain, with remaining parts taken from reference TRBV9 and TRBJ1-6, reads DSGVTQTPKHLITATGQRVTLRCSPRSGDLSVYWYQQSLDQGLQFLIQYYNGEERAKGNILERFSAQQFPDLHSELNLSSLELGDSALYFCASSERQGNSPLHFGNGTRLTVT.

This clone turned up a few times. The chain uses TRBV5-4 and TRBJ2-3; 16 nucleotides line up with TRBD2. Trimming took 4 bases from V and 1 from J; bases not matched to a gene: 9. Germline V gene sequence: CDR1 SGHNT, CDR2 YYREEE (reference sequence). The CDR3 is 19 amino acids. This CDR3 reads CASSQEGTSGGVRTDTQYF. In nucleotides, the CDR3 is TGTGCCAGCAGCCAAGAGGGGACTAGCGGGGGGGTGCGCACAGATACGCAGTATTTT.

The rearrangement links TRBV7-8 to TRBJ2-1, with 8 bases that match TRBD2. Germline V gene sequence: CDR1 SGHVS, CDR2 FQNEAQ. J lost 4 bases, V lost 2 bases, and 1 base had no gene match. This CDR3 is 14 amino acids long. The CDR3 nucleotides are TGTGCCAGCAGCTTACGCGGGGGGTACAATGAGCAGTTCTTC. Its translation is CASSLRGGYNEQFF.

V is TRBV7-9 and J is TRBJ1-6, with D perhaps TRBD1 (5 bases). The CDR3 extends over 17 amino acids. Germline V gives CDR1 SEHNR, CDR2 FQNEAQ (reference sequence). V lost 0 bases and J 9 bases, leaving 18 bases between the germline ends. This CDR3 reads CASSLAQVGLPSSPLHF. CDR3 sequence (DNA): TGTGCCAGCAGCTTAGCGCAGGTGGGACTACCATCTTCACCCCTCCACTTT.

The chain is built from TRBV19 and TRBJ2-7; 7 bases agree with TRBD1. CDR3 size: 15 residues. Germline V gene sequence: CDR1 LNHDA, CDR2 SQIVND (reference sequence). Germline trimming cut 1 base from V and 0 bases from J; bases unmatched to any gene: 3. CDR3 protein: CASSIATGSSYEQYF. Written as DNA, the CDR3 is TGTGCCAGTAGTATAGCGACAGGGAGCTCCTACGAGCAGTACTTC.

This clone has a handful of counts. CDR3 protein: CASSPPNNYGYTF. In DNA form, the CDR3 reads TGTGCCAGCAGCCCACCTAATAACTATGGCTACACCTTC. The rearrangement links TRBV5-6 to TRBJ1-2; the D is unclear. The germline CDR1 and CDR2 sequences are SGHDT and YYEEEE. Trimming cost V 4 bases and J 1 base, with 8 bases left between them. The CDR3 sequence is 13 residues long.

This clone was detected only a few times. This rearrangement joins TRBV5-8 to TRBJ2-7; D is undetermined. Between the trimmed V and J ends, which lost 6 bases and 3 bases, there was a span of 19 bases. This CDR3 comprises 15 residues. Germline values: CDR1 SGHTS, CDR2 YDEGEE. CDR3 in DNA: TGTGCCAGCACCGTGGTTAGCACTCGAGTCTACGAGCAGTACTTC. Amino acids: CASTVVSTRVYEQYF.

The rearrangement joins TRBV5-5 to TRBJ1-2, with TRBD1 matching over 8 bases. V was pared by 0 bases and J by 3 bases, with 4 bases of the junction left unmatched. CDR1 is SGHKS and CDR2 is YYEKEE in the germline V gene (reference sequence). The CDR3 contains 15 residues. DNA for the CDR3: TGTGCCAGCAGCTTGGCCGGGACAGGCCACTATGGCTACACCTTC. Protein: CASSLAGTGHYGYTF.

The DNA for the CDR3 is TGCGCCAGCAGCCGCCCTGGGACACCCCTCTCCTACGAGCAGTACTTC. It translates to CASSRPGTPLSYEQYF. The chain has TRBV4-1 and TRBJ2-7; D is perhaps TRBD1 (6 bases). The CDR3 is 16 residues long. Germline loops: CDR1 MGHRA, CDR2 YSYEKL. The germline V and J ends were trimmed by 4 bases and 0 bases, with 16 bases remaining between them.

In this sample, this clone turned up a few times. V usage is TRBV5-1 and J usage is TRBJ2-3; a weak D match, TRBD2 (5 bases). V lost 0 bases to trimming and J lost 0 bases, with 8 bases between them. The CDR3 has 15 residues. Looked up from germline, CDR1 is SGHRS and CDR2 is YFSETQ. The CDR3 DNA is TGCGCCAGCAGCTTGGATCCGGGAAGCACAGATACGCAGTATTTT. This codes for CASSLDPGSTDTQYF.